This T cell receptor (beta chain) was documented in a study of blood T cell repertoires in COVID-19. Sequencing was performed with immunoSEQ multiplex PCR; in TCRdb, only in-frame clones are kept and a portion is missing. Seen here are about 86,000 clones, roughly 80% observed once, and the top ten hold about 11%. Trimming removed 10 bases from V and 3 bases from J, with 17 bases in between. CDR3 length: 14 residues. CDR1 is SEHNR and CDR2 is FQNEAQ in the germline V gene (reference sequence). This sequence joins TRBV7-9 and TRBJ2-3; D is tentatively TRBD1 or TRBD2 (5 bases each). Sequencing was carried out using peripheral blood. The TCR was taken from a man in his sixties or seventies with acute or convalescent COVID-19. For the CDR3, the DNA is TGTGCCATCAGGGCTGCTAGCAGGACAGATACGCAGTATTTT. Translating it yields CAIRAASRTDTQYF.